One and the same sample provided the 6 T cell receptor beta chains below, sequenced in a study of CD8 T cells in Susac syndrome. RNA was extracted with the RNeasy kit, and a quantity of about 0.45 to 1 ug was reverse transcribed using random hexamers. MiXCR, run by TCRdb on the immunoSEQ multiplex PCR reads, gives a single entry per CDR3 protein. In the table there are a few hundred thousand distinct CDR3 sequences, approximately 89% of which are singletons. Sequences were obtained from CD8+ T cells from PBMCs. These receptors were collected from a human donor with multiple sclerosis.

The chain is built from TRBV28 and TRBJ2-7, with 10 bases lining up with TRBD1. Per the germline V gene, CDR1 is MDHEN and CDR2 is SYDVKM. The CDR3 has 15 amino acids. Trimming took 8 bases from V and 2 from J; bases not matched to a gene: 9. CDR3: CASGGWDRGPYEQYF. DNA of the CDR3: TGTGCCAGCGGGGGGTGGGACAGGGGCCCCTACGAGCAGTACTTC.

The chain has TRBV2 and TRBJ2-5; D not resolved. Trimming took off 4 bases at V and 8 bases at J, with 8 bases between the two ends. CDR3 length equals 11 residues. Germline CDR1 reads SNHLY; CDR2 reads FYNNEI. CDR3 in amino acids: CASSGANTQYF. CDR3 coding DNA: TGTGCCAGCAGTGGAGCGAACACCCAGTACTTC.

The chain combines TRBV6-5 with TRBJ1-5, with D tentatively TRBD1 (6 bases). The germline V gene has CDR1 MNHEY and CDR2 SVGAGI. Trimming took 6 bases from V and 0 from J, leaving 12 bases between them. The CDR3 sequence is 15 residues long. In DNA form, the CDR3 reads TGTGCCAGCAGACCCGGGGGCTATAGCAATCAGCCCCAGCATTTT. Translating gives CASRPGGYSNQPQHF.

This clonotype has a handful of counts. This chain joins TRBV27 and TRBJ2-7, with 8 bases that match TRBD2. CDR3 size: 14 residues. J was trimmed by 3 bases and V by 0 bases; bases with no gene match: 1. Germline V gene lookup returns CDR1 MNHEY and CDR2 SMNVEV (reference sequence). The CDR3 here is CASSLSGGGYEQYF. CDR3 nucleotide sequence: TGTGCCAGCAGTTTATCCGGGGGGGGCTACGAGCAGTACTTC.

With respect to this clonotype: A junction end diverges from the germline sequence, so it may reflect a read error. This chain links TRBV20-1 with TRBJ2-7; 9 bases match TRBD2. The CDR3 has 15 amino acids. In germline, CDR1 is DFQATT, CDR2 SNEGSKA (reference sequence). The CDR3 sequence is CSAGELAGVGHEQYF. Written as DNA, the CDR3 is TGCAGTGCTGGAGAATTAGCGGGAGTCGGCCACGAGCAGTACTTC.

The V and J genes are TRBV7-9 and TRBJ1-1; perhaps TRBD1 as D (6 bases). Germline V gene lookup returns CDR1 SEHNR and CDR2 FQNEAQ (reference sequence). V was clipped by 5 bases and J by 4 bases, with 17 bases between them. This CDR3 comprises 15 residues. CDR3 loop: CASSPGGGRTTEAFF. In DNA, the CDR3 is TGTGCCAGCAGCCCCGGAGGGGGGAGGACCACTGAAGCTTTCTTT.